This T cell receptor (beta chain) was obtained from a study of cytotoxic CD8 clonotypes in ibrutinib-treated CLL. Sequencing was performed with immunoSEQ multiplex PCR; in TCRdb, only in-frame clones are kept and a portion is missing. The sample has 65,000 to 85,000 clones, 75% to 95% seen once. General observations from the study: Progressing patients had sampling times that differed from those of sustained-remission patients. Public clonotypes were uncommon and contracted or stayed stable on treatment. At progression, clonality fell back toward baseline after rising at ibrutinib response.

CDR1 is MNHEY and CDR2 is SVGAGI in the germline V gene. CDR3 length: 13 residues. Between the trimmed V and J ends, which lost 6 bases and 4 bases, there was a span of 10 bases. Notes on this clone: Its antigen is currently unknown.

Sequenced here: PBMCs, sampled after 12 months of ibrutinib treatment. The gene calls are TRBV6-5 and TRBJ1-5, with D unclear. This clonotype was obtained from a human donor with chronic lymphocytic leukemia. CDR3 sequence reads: CASRSGVNQPQHF. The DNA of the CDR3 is TGTGCCAGCAGAAGTGGGGTAAATCAGCCCCAGCATTTT.